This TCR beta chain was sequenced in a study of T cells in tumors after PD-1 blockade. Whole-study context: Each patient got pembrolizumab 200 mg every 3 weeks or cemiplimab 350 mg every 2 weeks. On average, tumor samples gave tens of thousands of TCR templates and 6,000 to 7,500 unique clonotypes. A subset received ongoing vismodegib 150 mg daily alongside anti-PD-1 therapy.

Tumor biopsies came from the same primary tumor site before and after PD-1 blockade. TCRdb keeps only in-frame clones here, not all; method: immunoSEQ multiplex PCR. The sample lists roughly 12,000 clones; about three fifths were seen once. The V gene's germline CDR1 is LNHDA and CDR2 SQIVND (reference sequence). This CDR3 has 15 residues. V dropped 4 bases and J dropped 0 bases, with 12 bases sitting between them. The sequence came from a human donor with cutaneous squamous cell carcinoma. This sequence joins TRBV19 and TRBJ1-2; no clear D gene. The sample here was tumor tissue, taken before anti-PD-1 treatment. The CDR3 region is CASSSRGGSNYGYTF. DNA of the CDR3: TGTGCCAGTAGTAGCCGAGGAGGATCTAACTATGGCTACACCTTC.